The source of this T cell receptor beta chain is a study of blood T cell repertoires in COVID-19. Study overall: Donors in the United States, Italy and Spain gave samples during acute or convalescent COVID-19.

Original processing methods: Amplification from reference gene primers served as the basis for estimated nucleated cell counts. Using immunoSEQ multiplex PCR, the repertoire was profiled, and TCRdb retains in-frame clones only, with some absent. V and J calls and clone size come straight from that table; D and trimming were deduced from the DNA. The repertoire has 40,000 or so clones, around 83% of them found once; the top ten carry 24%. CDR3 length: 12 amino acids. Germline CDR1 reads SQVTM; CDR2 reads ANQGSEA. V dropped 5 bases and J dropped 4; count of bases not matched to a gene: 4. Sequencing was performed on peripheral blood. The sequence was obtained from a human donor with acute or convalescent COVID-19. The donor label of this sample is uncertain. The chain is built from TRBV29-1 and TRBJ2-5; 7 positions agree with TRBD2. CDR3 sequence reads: CSVTGGGETQYF. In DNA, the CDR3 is TGCAGCGTTACGGGGGGAGGAGAGACCCAGTACTTC.